This entry is about one TCR beta chain. The record originates from a study of shared clonotypes between healthy human individuals. Deep-level assay runs were performed. Sequencing was performed with immunoSEQ multiplex PCR; in TCRdb, only in-frame clones are kept and a portion is missing. The sample has some 650,000 clones; almost 97% are singletons. The sequenced sample was naive CD4+ T cells sorted from blood. Sample subset: CD45RA+ positively selected. This receptor was taken from a woman aged 30 to 39 in good health.

CDR3 in DNA: TGTGCCAGCAGTGTAACAGGGGTGGGCGAGCAGTACTTC. Amino acid sequence: CASSVTGVGEQYF. The V and J genes are TRBV25-1 and TRBJ2-7, with TRBD1 matching over 7 bases. This CDR3 contains 13 residues. V shed 4 bases and J 6 bases; nucleotides not matched to a gene: 6. The germline CDR1 and CDR2 sequences are MGHDK and SYGVNS.